This TCR beta chain was obtained from a study of blood T cell repertoires in COVID-19. As for the study in general: The analysed material was cDNA or gDNA that came from T cells, B-cell-depleted T cells, or PBMCs.

V was clipped by 0 bases and J by 0 bases, with 12 bases between them. Germline V lookup: CDR1 SGHTA, CDR2 FQGNSA. The CDR3 length is 16 residues. This clone showed up just a few times. Sequencing used immunoSEQ multiplex PCR; TCRdb keeps in-frame clones, though not all of them. The data show around 99,000 clones, about 89% seen once. The rearrangement uses TRBV7-2 and TRBJ2-7, with D perhaps matching TRBD1 (5 bases). This clonotype was sampled from a man in his forties with active or convalescent COVID-19. The sample comprised peripheral blood. The CDR3 bases are TGTGCCAGCAGCTTAGCAGCAGGGATGAGCTCCTACGAGCAGTACTTC. Its protein product is CASSLAAGMSSYEQYF.